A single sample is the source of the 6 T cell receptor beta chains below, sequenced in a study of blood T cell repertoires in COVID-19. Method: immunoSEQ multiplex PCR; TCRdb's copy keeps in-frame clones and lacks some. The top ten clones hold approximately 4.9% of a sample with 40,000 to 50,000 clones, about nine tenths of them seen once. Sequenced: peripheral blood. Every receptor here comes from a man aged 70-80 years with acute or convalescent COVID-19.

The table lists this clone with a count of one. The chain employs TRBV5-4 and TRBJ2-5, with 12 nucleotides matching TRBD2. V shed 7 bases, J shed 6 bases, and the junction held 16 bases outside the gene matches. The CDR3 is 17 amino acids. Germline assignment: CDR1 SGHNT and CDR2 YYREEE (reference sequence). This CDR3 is CASSLGPSGGAVKTQYF. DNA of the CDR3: TGTGCCAGCTCACTAGGGCCTAGCGGGGGGGCCGTGAAGACCCAGTACTTC.

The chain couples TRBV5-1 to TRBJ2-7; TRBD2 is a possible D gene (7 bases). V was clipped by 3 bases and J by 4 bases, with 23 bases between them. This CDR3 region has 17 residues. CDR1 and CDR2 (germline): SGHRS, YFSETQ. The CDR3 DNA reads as TGCGCCAGCAGCTGGAGCAGGGGAGGGGTGTCGTCGTACGAGCAGTACTTC. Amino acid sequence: CASSWSRGGVSSYEQYF.

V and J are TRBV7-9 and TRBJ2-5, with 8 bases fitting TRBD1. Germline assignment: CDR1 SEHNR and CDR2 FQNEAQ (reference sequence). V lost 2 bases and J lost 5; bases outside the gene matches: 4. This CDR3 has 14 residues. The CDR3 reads CASSLQGAGETQYF. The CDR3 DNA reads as TGTGCCAGCAGCTTACAGGGGGCCGGGGAGACCCAGTACTTC.

This CDR3 reads CASSRTGLAYNEQFF. The CDR3 bases are TGTGCCAGCAGTCGGACAGGGCTCGCCTACAATGAGCAGTTCTTC. The V and J genes are TRBV7-2 and TRBJ2-1; 8 nucleotides match TRBD1. CDR1 is SGHTA and CDR2 is FQGNSA in the germline V gene. J lost 2 bases, V lost 6 bases, and 6 bases had no gene match. The length of the CDR3 is 15 residues.

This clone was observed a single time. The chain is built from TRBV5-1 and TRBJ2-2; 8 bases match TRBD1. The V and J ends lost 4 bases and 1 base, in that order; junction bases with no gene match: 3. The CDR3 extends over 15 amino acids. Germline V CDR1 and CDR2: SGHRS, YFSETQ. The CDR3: CASSGGTGNTGELFF. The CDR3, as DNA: TGCGCCAGCAGCGGAGGGACAGGGAACACCGGGGAGCTGTTTTTT.

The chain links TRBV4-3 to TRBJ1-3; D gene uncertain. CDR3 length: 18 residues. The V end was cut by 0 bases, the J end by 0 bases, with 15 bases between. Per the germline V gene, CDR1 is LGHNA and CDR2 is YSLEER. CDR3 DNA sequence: TGCGCCAGCAGCCAAGATCACCGTCCGACTTACTCTGGAAACACCATATATTTT. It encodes CASSQDHRPTYSGNTIYF.